Below, 8 T cell receptor beta chains from the same sample are listed, as sequenced in a study of T cells expressing NK-cell markers. TCRdb reanalyzed the 5' RACE reads, giving one entry per CDR3 protein sequence and no DNA. The sample includes fewer than 550,000 distinct CDR3 sequences. Source material: blood T cells: a sorted CD56 or NKG2C T cell subset, CD4+ or CD8+ T cells, or bulk PBMC T cells (not recorded which). The origin of the receptors is a woman aged 45-65 years in good health.

The chain is built from TRBV5-1 and TRBJ2-1; TCRdb outputs TRBD2, but without DNA this stays unchecked. The CDR3 spans 14 residues. The germline gives CDR1 SGHRS, CDR2 YFSETQ. The chain's CDR3 is CASSLEAAYNEQFF.

CDR3: CASSLWGNSAGEKLFF. The genes are TRBV7-2 and TRBJ1-4; with no DNA, the TCRdb D assignment of TRBD1 cannot be verified. The CDR3 covers 16 residues. CDR1 is SGHTA and CDR2 is FQGNSA in the germline V gene.

CDR3 region: CAWGALAGYTDTQYF. This chain links TRBV30 with TRBJ2-3; without DNA, the TCRdb call of TRBD2 cannot be checked. The germline V gene has CDR1 GTSNPN and CDR2 SVGIG (reference sequence). This CDR3 region has 15 residues.

This chain uses TRBV21-1 with TRBJ1-5; TCRdb indicates TRBD1, and absent DNA this call remains unverified. TRBV21-1 is deemed a pseudogene. The CDR3 has 16 residues. The CDR3 here is CASSRQGQPSNQPQHF.

The chain uses TRBV5-1 and TRBJ2-1; TCRdb returns TRBD2, unconfirmable since there is no DNA. The germline CDR1 and CDR2 sequences are SGHRS and YFSETQ. The CDR3 sequence is 15 residues long. Here the CDR3 reads CASSPAWPAMREQFF.

This chain links TRBV10-3 with TRBJ2-7; TCRdb's D call, TRBD2, is unchecked because there is no DNA. The CDR3 has 15 residues. In germline, CDR1 is ENHRY, CDR2 SYGVKD. CDR3: CAISGVAGGLGEQYF.

The gene calls are TRBV6-5 and TRBJ2-7; absent DNA, TCRdb's TRBD1 call cannot be checked. Looked up from germline, CDR1 is MNHEY and CDR2 is SVGAGI. The CDR3 totals 14 residues. CDR3: CASSYLRGSDEQYF.

This chain links TRBV12-3 or TRBV12-4 with TRBJ1-4; absent DNA, TCRdb's TRBD1 call cannot be checked. This CDR3 is built from 14 residues. The CDR3 region is CASRAGTGSEKLFF.